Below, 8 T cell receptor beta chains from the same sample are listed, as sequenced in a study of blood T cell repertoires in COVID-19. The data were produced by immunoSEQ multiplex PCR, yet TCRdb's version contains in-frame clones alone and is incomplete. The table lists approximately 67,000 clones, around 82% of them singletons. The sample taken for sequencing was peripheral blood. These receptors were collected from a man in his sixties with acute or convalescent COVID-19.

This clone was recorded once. The CDR3 coding sequence is TGTGCCAGCACCTCTGGAGGGCACTTAGCTTTCTTT. Amino acid sequence: CASTSGGHLAFF. This chain links TRBV6-5 with TRBJ1-1; no clear D. Deletions cut 7 bases from V and 10 bases from J, with 16 bases between. The CDR3 has 12 residues. Looked up from germline, CDR1 is MNHEY and CDR2 is SVGAGI.

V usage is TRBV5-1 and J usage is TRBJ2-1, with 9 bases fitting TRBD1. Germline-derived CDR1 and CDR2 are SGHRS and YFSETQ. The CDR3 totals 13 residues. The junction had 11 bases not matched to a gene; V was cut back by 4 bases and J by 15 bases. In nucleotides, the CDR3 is TGCGCCAGCAGCCGGACAGGGGTATCACCGCTGTTCTTC. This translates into CASSRTGVSPLFF. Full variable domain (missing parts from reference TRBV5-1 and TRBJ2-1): KAGVTQTPRYLIKTRGQQVTLSCSPISGHRSVSWYQQTPGQGLQFLFEYFSETQRNKGNFPGRFSGRQFSNSRSEMNVSTLELGDSALYLCASSRTGVSPLFFGPGTRLTVL.

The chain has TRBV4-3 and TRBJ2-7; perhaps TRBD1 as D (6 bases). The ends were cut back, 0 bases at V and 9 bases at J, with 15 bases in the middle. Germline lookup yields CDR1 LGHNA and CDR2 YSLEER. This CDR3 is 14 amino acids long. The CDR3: CASSQDGTGTRQYF. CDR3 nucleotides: TGCGCCAGCAGCCAAGATGGAACAGGGACGAGGCAGTACTTC.

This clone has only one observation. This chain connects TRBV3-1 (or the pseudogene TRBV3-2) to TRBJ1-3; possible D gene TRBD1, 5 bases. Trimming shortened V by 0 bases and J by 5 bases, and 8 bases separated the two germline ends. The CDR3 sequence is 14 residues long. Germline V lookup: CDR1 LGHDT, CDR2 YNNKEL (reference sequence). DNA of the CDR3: TGTGCCAGCAGCCAAGATTTGGGGCGAAACACCATATATTTT. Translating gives CASSQDLGRNTIYF.

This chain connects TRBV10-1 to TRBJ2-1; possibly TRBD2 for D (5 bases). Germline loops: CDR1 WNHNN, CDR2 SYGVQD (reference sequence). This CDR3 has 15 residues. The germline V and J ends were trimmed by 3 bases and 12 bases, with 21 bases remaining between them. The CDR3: CASSDFDTPTRGQFF. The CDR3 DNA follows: TGCGCCAGCAGTGATTTCGACACCCCAACTAGAGGGCAGTTCTTC.

CDR3 sequence reads: CASRGGQGYRDTQYF. The CDR3 bases are TGCGCCAGCAGGGGGGGACAGGGATATAGAGATACGCAGTATTTT. The V and J genes are TRBV5-1 and TRBJ2-3, with TRBD1 matching over 9 bases. This CDR3 has 15 residues. Germline V gene sequence: CDR1 SGHRS, CDR2 YFSETQ. V shed 5 bases, J shed 5 bases, and the junction held 9 bases outside the gene matches.

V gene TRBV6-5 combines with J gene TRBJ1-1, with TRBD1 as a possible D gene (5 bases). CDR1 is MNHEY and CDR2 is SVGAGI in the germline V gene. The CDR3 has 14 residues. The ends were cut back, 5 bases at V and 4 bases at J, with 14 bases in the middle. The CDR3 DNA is TGTGCCAGCAGTCAACCAGGGTTTACCACTGAAGCTTTCTTT. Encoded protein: CASSQPGFTTEAFF.

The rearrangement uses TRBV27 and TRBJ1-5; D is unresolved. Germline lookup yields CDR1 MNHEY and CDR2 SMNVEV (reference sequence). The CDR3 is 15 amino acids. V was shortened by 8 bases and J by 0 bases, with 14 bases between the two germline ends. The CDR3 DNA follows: TGTGCCAGCCAGGTGCTATTTTCTAGCAATCAGCCCCAGCATTTT. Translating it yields CASQVLFSSNQPQHF.